Following are 19 T cell receptor beta chains from one sample sequenced in a study of blood T cell repertoires in COVID-19. Sequencing was performed with immunoSEQ multiplex PCR; in TCRdb, only in-frame clones are kept and a portion is missing. The table includes 55,000 to 75,000 clones, 85% to 90% detected once. Sequenced input: peripheral blood. These receptors all stem from a human donor in a cohort sampled during active COVID-19.

This clone was counted a single time. The chain recombines TRBV7-2 with TRBJ2-3; no clear D. Germline V lookup: CDR1 SGHTA, CDR2 FQGNSA. The CDR3 sequence is 14 residues long. Trimming removed 2 bases from V and 3 bases from J, with 9 bases in between. The CDR3 spells CASSLYERTDTQYF. CDR3 DNA sequence: TGTGCCAGCAGCTTATATGAGAGGACAGATACGCAGTATTTT.

This rearrangement joins TRBV5-4 to TRBJ2-7; possible D gene TRBD2, 7 bases. V lost 3 bases, J lost 0 bases, and 19 bases lay in between. This CDR3 has 17 amino acids. Germline V gives CDR1 SGHNT, CDR2 YYREEE (reference sequence). The CDR3 region has the DNA TGTGCCAGCAGCTGGGGAATGGGAGGGGGACTCTCCTACGAGCAGTACTTC. Translation gives CASSWGMGGGLSYEQYF.

J is TRBJ1-1 and V is TRBV11-2; 7 bases are shared with TRBD1. The CDR3 totals 16 residues. Germline assignment: CDR1 SGHAT and CDR2 FQNNGV. With V trimmed by 3 bases and J by 0 bases, 7 bases remained unmatched. The CDR3 here is CASSFRTGDMNTEAFF. In DNA form, the CDR3 reads TGTGCCAGCAGCTTCCGTACAGGGGATATGAACACTGAAGCTTTCTTT.

The genes are TRBV4-2 and TRBJ2-1, with TRBD1 identical over 11 bases. Germline trimming cut 0 bases from V and 6 bases from J; bases unmatched to any gene: 10. Germline values: CDR1 LGHNA, CDR2 YNFKEQ. This CDR3 has 18 amino acids. DNA for the CDR3: TGTGCCAGCAGCCAAGATCCCTTTGGTGGGACAGGGGGCAATGAGCAGTTCTTC. Protein product: CASSQDPFGGTGGNEQFF.

This chain links TRBV29-1 with TRBJ2-1; maybe TRBD1 (5 bases). CDR1 and CDR2 (germline): SQVTM, ANQGSEA. CDR3 length: 11 residues. Trimming pared 3 bases from V and 8 bases from J, leaving 8 bases between. Written as DNA, the CDR3 is TGCAGCGTTGACAGGGCCGATGAGCAGTTCTTC. As protein: CSVDRADEQFF.

This sequence joins TRBV5-4 and TRBJ2-7, with a tentative D call TRBD2 (5 bases). The germline V gene has CDR1 SGHNT and CDR2 YYREEE (reference sequence). The CDR3 is 12 amino acids. V was pared by 3 bases and J by 4 bases, with 8 bases between. The CDR3 loop reads CASSSGGYEQYF. Here the CDR3 DNA reads TGTGCCAGCAGCTCAGGCGGGTACGAGCAGTACTTC.

The rearrangement links TRBV7-9 to TRBJ2-1; maybe TRBD1 (6 bases). This CDR3 region has 17 residues. Trimming stripped 2 bases from V and 0 bases from J, with 14 bases between. Germline assignment: CDR1 SEHNR and CDR2 FQNEAQ (reference sequence). The DNA of the CDR3 is TGTGCCAGCAGCTTAAGGGGGATAGCTTCCTCCTACAATGAGCAGTTCTTC. Protein sequence: CASSLRGIASSYNEQFF.

The DNA for the CDR3 is TGTGCCAGCTCACAATCGGACAGGGGGCTTTCTGGAAACACCATATATTTT. Amino acid sequence: CASSQSDRGLSGNTIYF. The V call is TRBV18, the J call TRBJ1-3; 11 bases agree with TRBD1. J lost 1 base, V lost 4 bases, and 6 bases had no gene match. Germline values: CDR1 KGHSH, CDR2 LQKENI. This CDR3 has 17 amino acids.

V and J are TRBV11-1 and TRBJ1-2; the match to TRBD1 covers 10 bases. CDR3 length equals 14 residues. Germline V gene sequence: CDR1 SGHAT, CDR2 FQDESV (reference sequence). Trimming at V came to 5 bases and at J to 4 bases, leaving 4 bases not matched to a gene. The CDR3 DNA reads as TGTGCCAGCAGCGACAGGGGGCGATCCTATGGCTACACCTTC. Translated: CASSDRGRSYGYTF.

This chain uses TRBV7-9 with TRBJ2-1; D is possibly TRBD2 (6 bases). Trimming shortened V by 5 bases and J by 0 bases, and 11 bases separated the two germline ends. Germline V gives CDR1 SEHNR, CDR2 FQNEAQ (reference sequence). The CDR3 has 15 amino acids. CDR3 sequence reads: CASSPWGVSYNEQFF. CDR3 DNA: TGTGCCAGCAGCCCGTGGGGGGTCTCCTACAATGAGCAGTTCTTC.

CDR3 bases: TGTGCCAGCAGCTTCCTGATGGGCGCGAACAATGAGCAGTTCTTC. Its translation is CASSFLMGANNEQFF. The chain is built from TRBV11-2 and TRBJ2-1; no definite D call. Germline V CDR1 and CDR2: SGHAT, FQNNGV. Trimming removed 3 bases at V and 5 bases at J, with 14 bases between. CDR3 length: 15 amino acids. Filled out from reference TRBV11-2 and TRBJ2-1, the complete variable domain reads EAGVAQSPRYKIIEKRQSVAFWCNPISGHATLYWYQQILGQGPKLLIQFQNNGVVDDSQLPKDRFSAERLKGVDSTLKIQPAKLEDSAVYLCASSFLMGANNEQFFGPGTRLTVL.

This clone was seen just once. This chain links TRBV6-2 or TRBV6-3 with TRBJ2-2, with 9 bases aligning to TRBD1. This CDR3 comprises 16 residues. Germline values: CDR1 MNHEY, CDR2 SVGEGT. V shed 2 bases and J 6 bases; nucleotides not matched to a gene: 7. The CDR3 nucleotides read TGTGCCAGCAGTTACCAGGGGACAGGGAAAGCCGGGGAGCTGTTTTTT. This sequence encodes CASSYQGTGKAGELFF.

This chain joins TRBV7-3 and TRBJ1-1, with 7 nucleotides matching TRBD1. Germline trimming cut 5 bases from V and 2 bases from J; bases unmatched to any gene: 8. CDR3 size: 15 residues. Germline V gene data show CDR1 as SGHTA and CDR2 as FQGTGA. The DNA of the CDR3 is TGTGCCAGCAGCCCAACCGGGACAGCAAACACTGAAGCTTTCTTT. It encodes CASSPTGTANTEAFF.

This chain joins TRBV10-2 and TRBJ2-7; D is unclear. V was cut by 3 bases and J by 7 bases, with 10 bases left in between. Germline V gene sequence: CDR1 WSHSY, CDR2 SAAADI. The CDR3 has 12 residues. The CDR3 loop is CASSDGAREQYF. The CDR3 bases are TGCGCCAGCAGTGACGGAGCGCGGGAGCAGTACTTC.

The chain recombines TRBV5-4 with TRBJ1-2, with a tentative D call TRBD1 (5 bases). CDR1 and CDR2 (germline): SGHNT, YYREEE (reference sequence). The CDR3 extends over 14 amino acids. Deletions cut 7 bases from V and 0 bases from J, with 13 bases between. The CDR3 reads CASVRDGANYGYTF. In DNA form, the CDR3 reads TGTGCCAGCGTGCGGGACGGCGCTAACTATGGCTACACCTTC.

The genes are TRBV19 and TRBJ1-1; D is unclear. The CDR3 is 12 residues long. Trimming shortened V by 4 bases and J by 1 base, and 4 bases separated the two germline ends. Per germline, CDR1 LNHDA and CDR2 SQIVND (reference sequence). The CDR3: CASSRGNTEAFF. For the CDR3, the DNA is TGTGCCAGTAGTAGAGGGAACACTGAAGCTTTCTTT.

The J gene is TRBJ1-5, the V gene TRBV11-2, with 7 bases that match TRBD1. Trimming at V came to 3 bases and at J to 6 bases, leaving 8 bases not matched to a gene. The CDR3 runs 15 residues. Germline lookup yields CDR1 SGHAT and CDR2 FQNNGV. The CDR3 is CASSFDRDIGQPQHF. Here the CDR3 DNA reads TGTGCCAGCAGCTTCGACAGGGACATAGGTCAGCCCCAGCATTTT.

The chain has TRBV14 and TRBJ2-7; 9 bases map to TRBD1. This CDR3 region has 15 residues. CDR1 is SGHDN, CDR2 FVKESK, per germline. The J segment lost 1 base and the V segment lost 4 bases, leaving 5 bases of the junction unmatched. The CDR3 sequence is CASSLRDRVSYEQYF. DNA for the CDR3: TGTGCCAGCAGCCTCCGGGACAGGGTTTCCTACGAGCAGTACTTC.

The chain carries TRBV9 and TRBJ2-6, with D perhaps TRBD2 (5 bases). Trimming left V 0 bases short and J 1 base short, with 8 bases between. From germline, CDR1 is SGDLS and CDR2 YYNGEE. CDR3 length equals 16 residues. The CDR3 DNA is TGTGCCAGCAGCGTAGCGAGGGATTCTGGGGCCAACGTCCTGACTTTC. Amino acid sequence: CASSVARDSGANVLTF.